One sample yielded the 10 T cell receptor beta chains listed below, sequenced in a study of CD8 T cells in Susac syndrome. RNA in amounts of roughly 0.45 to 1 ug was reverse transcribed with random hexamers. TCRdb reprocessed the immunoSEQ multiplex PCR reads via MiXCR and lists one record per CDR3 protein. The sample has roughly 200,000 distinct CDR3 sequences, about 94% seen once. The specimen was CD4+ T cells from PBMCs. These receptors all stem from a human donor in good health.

CDR3 DNA sequence: TGCAGCGTCTACCGCGGGAGTGGGGGCTACAATGAGCAGTTCTTC. Encoded protein: CSVYRGSGGYNEQFF. This chain links TRBV29-1 with TRBJ2-1, with 7 bases that match TRBD2. The CDR3 runs to 15 residues. Germline CDR1 SQVTM, CDR2 ANQGSEA. J was trimmed by 3 bases and V by 6 bases; bases with no gene match: 11.

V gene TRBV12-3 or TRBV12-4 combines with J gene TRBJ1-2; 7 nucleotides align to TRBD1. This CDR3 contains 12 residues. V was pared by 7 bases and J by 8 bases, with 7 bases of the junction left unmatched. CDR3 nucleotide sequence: TGTGCCAGCAACCCCAGGACAGGCGGCTACACCTTC. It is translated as CASNPRTGGYTF.

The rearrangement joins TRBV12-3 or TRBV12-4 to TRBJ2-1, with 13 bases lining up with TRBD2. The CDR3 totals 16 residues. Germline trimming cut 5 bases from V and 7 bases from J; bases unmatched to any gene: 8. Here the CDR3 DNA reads TGTGCCAGCAGTCCGGGACTAGCGGGGAGCAGGAATGAGCAGTTCTTC. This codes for CASSPGLAGSRNEQFF.

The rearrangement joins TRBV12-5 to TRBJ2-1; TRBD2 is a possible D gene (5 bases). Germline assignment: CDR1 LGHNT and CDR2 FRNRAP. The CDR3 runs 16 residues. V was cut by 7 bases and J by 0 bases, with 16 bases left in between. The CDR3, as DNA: TGTGCTAGTGCCTTTGGCGGGCAGAGCTCCTACAATGAGCAGTTCTTC. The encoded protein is CASAFGGQSSYNEQFF. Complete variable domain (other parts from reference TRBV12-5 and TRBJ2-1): DARVTQTPRHKVTEMGQEVTMRCQPILGHNTVFWYRQTMMQGLELLAYFRNRAPLDDSGMPKDRFSAEMPDATLATLKIQPSEPRDSAVYFCASAFGGQSSYNEQFFGPGTRLTVL.

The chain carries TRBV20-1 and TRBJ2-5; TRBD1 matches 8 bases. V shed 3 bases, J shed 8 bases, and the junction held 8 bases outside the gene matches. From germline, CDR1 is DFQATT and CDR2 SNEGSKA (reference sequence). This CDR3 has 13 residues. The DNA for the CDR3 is TGCAGTGCTAGGACAGGGGTCGGCGTCACCCAGTACTTC. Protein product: CSARTGVGVTQYF.

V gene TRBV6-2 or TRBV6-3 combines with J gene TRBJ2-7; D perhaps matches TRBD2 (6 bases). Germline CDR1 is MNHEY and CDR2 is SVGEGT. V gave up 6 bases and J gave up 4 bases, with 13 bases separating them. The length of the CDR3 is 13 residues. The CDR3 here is CASRVAALYEQYF. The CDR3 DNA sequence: TGTGCCAGCAGGGTAGCGGCCCTTTACGAGCAGTACTTC.

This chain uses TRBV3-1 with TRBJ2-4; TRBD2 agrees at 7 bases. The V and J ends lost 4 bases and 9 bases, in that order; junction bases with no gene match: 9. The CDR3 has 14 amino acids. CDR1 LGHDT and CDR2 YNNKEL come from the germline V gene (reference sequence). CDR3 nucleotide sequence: TGTGCCAGCAGCCTAAAGTCTAGCGGCGGCATTCAGTACTTC. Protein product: CASSLKSSGGIQYF.

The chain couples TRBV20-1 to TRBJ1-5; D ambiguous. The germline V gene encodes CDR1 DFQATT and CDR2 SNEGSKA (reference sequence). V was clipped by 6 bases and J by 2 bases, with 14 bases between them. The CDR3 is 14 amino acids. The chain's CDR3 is CSASPVGGNQPQHF. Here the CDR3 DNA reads TGCAGTGCGAGCCCCGTTGGGGGCAATCAGCCCCAGCATTTT.

DNA for the CDR3: TGTGCCAGCAGCTCAAGGACAGGCAACACTGAAGCTTTCTTT. It yields the protein CASSSRTGNTEAFF. The V call is TRBV12-3 or TRBV12-4, the J call TRBJ1-1, with TRBD1 matching 7 bases. The CDR3 runs 14 residues. J lost 2 bases, V lost 6 bases, and 6 bases had no gene match.

CDR3 DNA sequence: TGTGCCAGCAGTAGCGGGACTAGCGGGAGGGCCCATACGCAGTATTTT. Residues: CASSSGTSGRAHTQYF. The chain combines TRBV6-1 with TRBJ2-3; 16 bases are shared with TRBD2. There are 16 residues in the CDR3. Trimming cost V 5 bases and J 7 bases; bases outside gene matches: 6. Germline CDR1 is MNHNS and CDR2 is SASEGT.